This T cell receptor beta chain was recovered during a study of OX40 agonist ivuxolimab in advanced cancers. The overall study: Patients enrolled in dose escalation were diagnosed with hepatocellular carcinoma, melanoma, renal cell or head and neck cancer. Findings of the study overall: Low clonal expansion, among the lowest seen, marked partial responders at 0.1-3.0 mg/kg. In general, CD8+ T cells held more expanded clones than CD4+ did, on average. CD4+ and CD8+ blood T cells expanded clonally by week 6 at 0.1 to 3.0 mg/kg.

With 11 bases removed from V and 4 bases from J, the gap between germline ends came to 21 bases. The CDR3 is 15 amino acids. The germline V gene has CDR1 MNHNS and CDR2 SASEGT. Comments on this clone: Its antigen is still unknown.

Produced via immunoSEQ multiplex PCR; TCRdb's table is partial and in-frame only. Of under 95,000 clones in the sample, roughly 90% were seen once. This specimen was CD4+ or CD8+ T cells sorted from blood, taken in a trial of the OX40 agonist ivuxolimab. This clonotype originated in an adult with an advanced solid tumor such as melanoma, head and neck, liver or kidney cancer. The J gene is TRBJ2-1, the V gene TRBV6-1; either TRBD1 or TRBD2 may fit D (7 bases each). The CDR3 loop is CALRGGGPSYNEQFF. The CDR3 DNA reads TGTGCCCTCAGGGGGGGAGGGCCTTCTTACAATGAGCAGTTCTTC.